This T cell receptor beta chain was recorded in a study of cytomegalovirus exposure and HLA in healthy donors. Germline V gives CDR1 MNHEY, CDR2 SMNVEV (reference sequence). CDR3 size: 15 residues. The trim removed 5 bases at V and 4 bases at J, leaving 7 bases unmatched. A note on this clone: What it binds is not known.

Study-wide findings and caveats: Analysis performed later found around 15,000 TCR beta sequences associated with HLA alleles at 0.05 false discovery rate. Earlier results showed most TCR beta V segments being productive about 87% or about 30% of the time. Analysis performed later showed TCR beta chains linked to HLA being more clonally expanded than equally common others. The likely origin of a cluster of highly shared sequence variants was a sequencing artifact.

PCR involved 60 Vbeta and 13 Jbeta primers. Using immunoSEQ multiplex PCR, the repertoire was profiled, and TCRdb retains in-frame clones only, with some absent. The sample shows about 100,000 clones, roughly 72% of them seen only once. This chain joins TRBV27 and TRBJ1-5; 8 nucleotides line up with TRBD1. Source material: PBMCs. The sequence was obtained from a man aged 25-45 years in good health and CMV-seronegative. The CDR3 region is CASSPWDRPNQPQHF. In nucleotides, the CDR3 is TGTGCCAGCAGTCCCTGGGACAGGCCTAATCAGCCCCAGCATTTT.